The present entry profiles one T cell receptor beta chain with its context. No antigen is known for it. The donors, nominally healthy at sampling, likely had unrecorded immune exposures. This record belongs to a study of cytomegalovirus exposure and HLA in healthy donors. PCR was performed using 60 Vbeta and 13 Jbeta primers. The data were produced by immunoSEQ multiplex PCR, yet TCRdb's version contains in-frame clones alone and is incomplete. The sample has over 90,000 clones, around 74% seen once. Notes on the study in general: After further analysis at a later stage, 16,951 TCR beta sequences were associated with HLA alleles at 0.05 false discovery rate. Reports described diagnosis of cytomegalovirus status by the classifier as highly specific and sensitive. In an earlier analysis, in some 540 donors, most V segments appeared productive either ~87% or ~30% of the time.

Sequencing was carried out using PBMCs. This sequence originates from a woman aged 70 to 79 in good health and CMV-seropositive.

CDR3 in DNA: TGTGCCAGCAGCCACCATTGGGGGTGGGGGGACAGGGTGAACACCGGGGAGCTGTTTTTT. Encoded protein: CASSHHWGWGDRVNTGELFF. This chain uses TRBV5-4 with TRBJ2-2, with TRBD1 identical over 9 bases. V trimming: 4 bases; J trimming: 1 base; junction bases outside the gene matches: 17. Germline V gene data show CDR1 as SGHNT and CDR2 as YYREEE (reference sequence). The CDR3 contains 20 residues. Looking up the rest from reference TRBV5-4 and TRBJ2-2 gives the full variable domain: ETGVTQSPTHLIKTRGQQVTLRCSSQSGHNTVSWYQQALGQGPQFIFQYYREEENGRGNFPPRFSGLQFPNYSSELNVNALELDDSALYLCASSHHWGWGDRVNTGELFFGEGSRLTVL.